These 28 T cell receptor beta chains were all obtained from the same sample, sequenced in a study of blood T cell repertoires in COVID-19 (TCRdb year 2020). Library method: the immunoSEQ multiplex PCR assay. The source is immuneACCESS, and TCRdb retained only in-frame sequences with V and J called. Part of the clones is not carried over; for the studies checked, unresolved V genes explain less than half of this, and the remainder is unexplained. Counted in this sample were 150,000 to 200,000 clones; 75% to 90% of them appeared once. Clones ranked in the top ten supply 2.1% of the sample. The specimen was peripheral blood. The receptors shown here come from a man aged 70 or older with active or convalescent COVID-19.

This clone was counted between two and nine times. The junction does not match germline at one end; this may be a read error. Here the CDR3 reads CASSPRDYDEQFF. For the CDR3, the DNA is TGTGCCAGCAGTCCGAGGGACTACGATGAGCAGTTCTTC. The chain links TRBV12-3 or TRBV12-4 to TRBJ2-1; 7 nucleotides match TRBD2. The CDR3 has 13 residues.

Only one count was recorded for this clone. The chain employs TRBV14 and TRBJ2-2; no clear D. V gave up 4 bases and J gave up 6 bases, with 12 bases separating them. CDR1 SGHDN and CDR2 FVKESK come from the germline V gene. This CDR3 is 14 amino acids long. As DNA, the CDR3 is TGTGCCAGCAGCCCCGAGCTCGTGGCCGGGGAGCTGTTTTTT. Translated: CASSPELVAGELFF.

V gene TRBV20-1 combines with J gene TRBJ1-3; D not certain. Germline V CDR1 and CDR2: DFQATT, SNEGSKA (reference sequence). Deletions cut 6 bases from V and 2 bases from J, with 5 bases between. The CDR3 loop spans 11 amino acids. The CDR3 bases are TGCAGTGCCCCGGCTGGAAACACCATATATTTT. This gives the protein CSAPAGNTIYF.

The genes are TRBV11-2 and TRBJ2-2; the match to TRBD2 covers 7 bases. This CDR3 contains 17 residues. Germline V gene lookup returns CDR1 SGHAT and CDR2 FQNNGV. The V gene end was trimmed by 1 base and the J gene end by 6 bases; junction bases not matched to a gene: 11. Here the CDR3 DNA reads TGTGCCAGCAGCTTAGTAGGCGGGGGATCTCGCCCCGGGGAGCTGTTTTTT. It is translated as CASSLVGGGSRPGELFF.

CDR3 loop: CASSYSADSPYTEAFF. The CDR3 region has the DNA TGTGCCAGCAGTTACTCAGCGGACTCCCCATACACTGAAGCTTTCTTT. V gene TRBV6-6 combines with J gene TRBJ1-1, with unresolved D. CDR1 MNHNY and CDR2 SVGAGI come from the germline V gene (reference sequence). V gave up 0 bases and J gave up 3 bases, with 14 bases separating them. There are 16 residues in the CDR3.

The J gene is TRBJ2-1, the V gene TRBV18; TRBD2 agrees at 9 bases. The ends lost 3 bases at V and 5 bases at J; junction bases unmatched: 5. CDR1 and CDR2 from the germline V gene are KGHSH and LQKENI. The CDR3 contains 15 residues. CDR3 residues: CASSPAGGVHNEQFF. The CDR3 coding sequence is TGTGCCAGCTCACCCGCGGGAGGGGTGCACAATGAGCAGTTCTTC.

The gene calls are TRBV9 and TRBJ2-7, with D possibly TRBD2 on 6 matching bases. Germline CDR1 SGDLS, CDR2 YYNGEE. Trimming shortened V by 3 bases and J by 2 bases, and 12 bases separated the two germline ends. This CDR3 is 14 amino acids long. The chain's CDR3 is CASSAGVEAYEQYF. CDR3 in DNA: TGTGCCAGCAGCGCGGGGGTCGAAGCCTACGAGCAGTACTTC.

The chain is built from TRBV27 and TRBJ2-5; TRBD1 aligns across 7 bases. This CDR3 has 15 amino acids. V lost 1 base, J lost 1 base, and 3 bases stayed unmatched. In germline, CDR1 is MNHEY, CDR2 SMNVEV (reference sequence). The CDR3 bases are TGTGCCAGCAGTTTATATAGGGACAGCCAAGAGACCCAGTACTTC. Translated, it gives CASSLYRDSQETQYF.

The chain joins TRBV7-2 to TRBJ2-5; 9 positions agree with TRBD2. The ends lost 6 bases at V and 4 bases at J; junction bases unmatched: 9. The CDR3 loop spans 15 amino acids. The germline gives CDR1 SGHTA, CDR2 FQGNSA. DNA of the CDR3: TGTGCCAGCAGGGGTAGCGGGGGAGGAGGAGAGACCCAGTACTTC. Protein product: CASRGSGGGGETQYF.

The chain couples TRBV28 to TRBJ2-2; 7 nucleotides match TRBD1. The CDR3 sequence is 15 residues long. J was trimmed by 2 bases and V by 7 bases; bases with no gene match: 7. Germline V gene data show CDR1 as MDHEN and CDR2 as SYDVKM. The CDR3: CASTQQGSNTGELFF. Here the CDR3 DNA reads TGTGCCAGCACTCAACAGGGGTCAAACACCGGGGAGCTGTTTTTT.

This chain joins TRBV27 and TRBJ1-5, with a tentative D call TRBD1 (6 bases). The V gene lost 6 bases and the J gene lost 0 bases, with 9 bases spanning the gap. CDR1 MNHEY and CDR2 SMNVEV come from the germline V gene (reference sequence). This CDR3 is built from 14 residues. For the CDR3, the DNA is TGTGCCAGCAGCCACAGGGATAGCAATCAGCCCCAGCATTTT. Its protein is CASSHRDSNQPQHF.

The sample holds a few counts of this clone. This chain connects TRBV7-6 to TRBJ2-1; D may be TRBD1 (6 bases). The V and J ends lost 5 bases and 4 bases respectively, with 15 bases between them. This CDR3 is built from 15 residues. Germline CDR1 is SGHVS and CDR2 is FNYEAQ. The CDR3 sequence: CASSANRVSYNEQFF. CDR3 nucleotide sequence: TGTGCCAGCAGCGCGAACAGGGTTTCGTACAATGAGCAGTTCTTC.

The chain uses TRBV9 and TRBJ1-6, with D possibly matching TRBD1 (6 bases). V was trimmed by 3 bases and J by 10 bases, leaving 17 bases between them. The CDR3 consists of 15 residues. The germline V gene has CDR1 SGDLS and CDR2 YYNGEE. The CDR3 protein is CASSAGQTGGSPLHF. The CDR3 DNA follows: TGTGCCAGCAGCGCCGGGCAGACAGGCGGCTCACCCCTCCACTTT.

The rearrangement links TRBV12-2 to TRBJ1-1. TRBV12-2 is given as a pseudogene. CDR3 length: 14 amino acids. The CDR3 reads CASRLGSIIPEAFF. CDR3 coding DNA: TGTGCAAGTCGCTTAGGGAGTATCATACCTGAAGCTTTCTTT.

The chain couples TRBV28 to TRBJ2-7; TRBD2 aligns across 7 bases. Germline CDR1 reads MDHEN; CDR2 reads SYDVKM. This CDR3 region has 14 residues. Germline trimming cut 3 bases from V and 2 bases from J; bases unmatched to any gene: 4. This CDR3 reads CASSLGGQTYEQYF. CDR3 bases: TGTGCCAGCAGTTTGGGAGGGCAAACCTACGAGCAGTACTTC.

V gene TRBV6-2 or TRBV6-3 combines with J gene TRBJ2-1, with TRBD2 identical over 8 bases. V lost 2 bases, J lost 0 bases, and 9 bases stayed unmatched. CDR3 size: 18 residues. The V gene's germline CDR1 is MNHEY and CDR2 SVGEGT. The CDR3 coding sequence is TGTGCCAGCAGTTACCCCGTCGGGGGGGCCTTCTCCTACAATGAGCAGTTCTTC. It codes for CASSYPVGGAFSYNEQFF.

The chain employs TRBV7-9 and TRBJ2-5; 8 bases align to TRBD2. The CDR3 runs 14 residues. V shed 6 bases, J shed 2 bases, and the junction held 5 bases outside the gene matches. Germline lookup yields CDR1 SEHNR and CDR2 FQNEAQ (reference sequence). The CDR3 spells CASRPGGGQETQYF. The CDR3 DNA follows: TGTGCCAGCAGACCCGGGGGGGGGCAAGAGACCCAGTACTTC.

The rearrangement links TRBV4-3 to TRBJ1-1, with a tentative D call TRBD1 (5 bases). This CDR3 is built from 14 residues. Trimming removed 0 bases from V and 4 bases from J, with 9 bases in between. The germline V gene encodes CDR1 LGHNA and CDR2 YSLEER. The CDR3 protein is CASSQDGRGTEAFF. In DNA form, the CDR3 reads TGCGCCAGCAGCCAAGATGGGAGGGGCACTGAAGCTTTCTTT.

This chain connects TRBV3-1 (or the pseudogene TRBV3-2) to TRBJ2-1; tentatively, D is TRBD1 (6 bases). Trimming took 4 bases from V and 5 from J, leaving 6 bases between them. Germline V gene sequence: CDR1 LGHDT, CDR2 YNNKEL (reference sequence). This CDR3 is built from 12 residues. The CDR3 reads CASSRDNNEQFF. The DNA for the CDR3 is TGTGCCAGCAGCCGGGACAACAATGAGCAGTTCTTC.

The chain joins TRBV28 to TRBJ1-5; D is ambiguous. The CDR3 covers 14 residues. Trimming stripped 4 bases from V and 6 bases from J, with 13 bases between. Per the germline V gene, CDR1 is MDHEN and CDR2 is SYDVKM. The CDR3 loop is CASSSGMGGQPQHF. CDR3 nucleotide sequence: TGTGCCAGCAGTTCCGGGATGGGAGGTCAGCCCCAGCATTTT.

V gene TRBV30 combines with J gene TRBJ2-2, with D maybe TRBD2 (5 bases). The germline V gene encodes CDR1 GTSNPN and CDR2 SVGIG (reference sequence). The ends were cut back, 0 bases at V and 6 bases at J, with 11 bases in the middle. The length of the CDR3 is 14 residues. DNA for the CDR3: TGTGCCTGGAGTGTGGACTTTCGGGCCGGGGAGCTGTTTTTT. Translation gives CAWSVDFRAGELFF.

This chain links TRBV10-3 with TRBJ1-1, with 9 bases that match TRBD1. V trimming: 9 bases; J trimming: 2 bases; junction bases outside the gene matches: 7. Germline-derived CDR1 and CDR2 are ENHRY and SYGVKD. The CDR3 sequence is 14 residues long. CDR3 DNA sequence: TGTGCCATGCGACAGGGGGGGAGAAACACTGAAGCTTTCTTT. It specifies CAMRQGGRNTEAFF.

The chain is built from TRBV7-9 and TRBJ2-7; 8 bases are a match to TRBD1. This CDR3 has 16 amino acids. Germline CDR1 is SEHNR and CDR2 is FQNEAQ (reference sequence). V was pared by 2 bases and J by 4 bases, with 10 bases of the junction left unmatched. This CDR3 is CASSLPPGGLPYEQYF. CDR3 in DNA: TGTGCCAGCAGCTTACCCCCAGGGGGCCTACCTTACGAGCAGTACTTC.

CDR3 sequence: CASSQAAGSYEQYF. In DNA, the CDR3 is TGTGCCAGCAGCCAAGCGGCCGGGTCCTACGAGCAGTACTTC. The rearrangement joins TRBV4-2 to TRBJ2-7; D gene uncertain. The CDR3 contains 14 residues. The ends were cut back, 1 base at V and 1 base at J, with 8 bases in the middle. Germline loops: CDR1 LGHNA, CDR2 YNFKEQ.

V gene TRBV2 combines with J gene TRBJ1-4; D is possibly TRBD1 (5 bases). The CDR3 loop spans 15 amino acids. The germline V and J ends were trimmed by 6 bases and 5 bases, with 16 bases remaining between them. Germline V CDR1 and CDR2: SNHLY, FYNNEI. CDR3 residues: CASSQHGAGNEKLFF. The CDR3 bases are TGTGCCAGCAGCCAACATGGGGCAGGAAATGAAAAACTGTTTTTT.

The chain uses TRBV28 and TRBJ2-3; 10 bases fit TRBD1. The CDR3 sequence is 15 residues long. From germline, CDR1 is MDHEN and CDR2 SYDVKM. After removal of 5 bases from V and 4 bases from J, the junction contained 6 bases not matched to a gene. The CDR3: CASSLPGQGSDTQYF. The CDR3 nucleotides are TGTGCCAGCAGTCTACCGGGACAGGGGTCAGATACGCAGTATTTT.

The V call is TRBV29-1, the J call TRBJ2-1; 9 bases agree with TRBD2. Germline V gene sequence: CDR1 SQVTM, CDR2 ANQGSEA. V was clipped by 3 bases and J by 7 bases; unmatched bases: 13. The CDR3 runs to 16 residues. CDR3 sequence: CSVERRGGTSKNEQFF. In DNA, the CDR3 is TGCAGCGTTGAGAGAAGGGGCGGGACTAGCAAGAATGAGCAGTTCTTC.

The sample holds one count of this clone. The chain recombines TRBV3-1 (or the pseudogene TRBV3-2) with TRBJ2-7, with 9 bases fitting TRBD1. Losses at the gene ends were 1 base for V and 0 bases for J; bases not matched to a gene: 4. Germline V lookup: CDR1 LGHDT, CDR2 YNNKEL (reference sequence). This CDR3 spans 16 amino acids. In DNA form, the CDR3 reads TGTGCCAGCAGCCAAGCGGGACAGGGATTCTCCTACGAGCAGTACTTC. As protein: CASSQAGQGFSYEQYF.